This TCR beta chain was observed in a study of graft-versus-host responses after intestinal transplantation. The wider study: Anti-thymocyte globulin induction, then tacrolimus and steroids for about 3 years, went to all recipients.

In the case of this clone: Its antigen is undetermined.

V gave up 0 bases and J gave up 5 bases; unmatched junction bases: 3. The length of the CDR3 is 14 residues. From germline, CDR1 is SGHRS and CDR2 YFSETQ. The protocol was immunoSEQ multiplex PCR, while the TCRdb copy is restricted to in-frame clones and leaves out a portion. The repertoire holds 95,000 to 130,000 clones, with 90% as singletons. V and J are TRBV5-1 and TRBJ2-3, with TRBD2 matching 7 bases. The clonotype originates from a human donor who received an intestinal transplant. Material: unstimulated CD4+ T cells sorted from spleen or lymph node cells, obtained before intestinal transplant. The CDR3 nucleotides read TGCGCCAGCAGCTTGGGACTAGCATTAGATACGCAGTATTTT. This translates into CASSLGLALDTQYF. The full variable domain, rest sourced from reference TRBV5-1 and TRBJ2-3, is KAGVTQTPRYLIKTRGQQVTLSCSPISGHRSVSWYQQTPGQGLQFLFEYFSETQRNKGNFPGRFSGRQFSNSRSEMNVSTLELGDSALYLCASSLGLALDTQYFGPGTRLTVL.